A selection of T cell receptor beta chains follows, all from one sample in a study of cytomegalovirus exposure and HLA in healthy donors. Profiling relied on immunoSEQ multiplex PCR, and the TCRdb table lists in-frame clones only, not all of them. The sample shows fewer than 200,000 clones, 80% to 90% of them seen only once. Sequencing was done on a sample of PBMCs. The receptor source for this set is a man in his forties in good health and CMV-seropositive. Both conserved end residues are part of each CDR3. The order of the fields is J gene, D gene, clone size, V gene, CDR3 DNA, CDR3 protein. The D gene is left open where the match is weak. Clone size is given for some rows only: seen once, a few or many times, or a class if the clone is expanded.

>TRBJ2-7|.|.|TRBV5-1
TGCGCCAGCAACGGACAGCCGAGCTCCTACGAGCAGTACTTC
CASNGQPSSYEQYF
>TRBJ2-7|TRBD1|.|TRBV7-9
TGTGCCAGCAGCTTAGCTCGGACAGGGTCCTACGAGCAGTACTTC
CASSLARTGSYEQYF
>TRBJ2-1|TRBD2|.|TRBV7-2
TGTGCCAGCAGCCGCCTGGGGCTAGCGGGGGACAATGAGCAGTTCTTC
CASSRLGLAGDNEQFF
>TRBJ2-7|.|once|TRBV6-5
TGTGCCAGCAGTCAGACCAGGGGCAACTACGAGCAGTACTTC
CASSQTRGNYEQYF
>TRBJ2-5|TRBD1|.|TRBV7-2
TGTGCCAGCAGCTTAGCCGGGACAGGGATCCAAGAGACCCAGTACTTC
CASSLAGTGIQETQYF
>TRBJ2-1|TRBD2|.|TRBV5-4
TGTGCCAGCAGCTTGACTAGCGGGACCGACAATGAGCAGTTCTTC
CASSLTSGTDNEQFF
>TRBJ1-2|.|.|TRBV7-2
TGTGCCAGCAGCTTTCTAGATTATGGCTACACCTTC
CASSFLDYGYTF
>TRBJ2-2|TRBD2|.|TRBV5-4
TGTGCCAGCAGCTTCGCGGGAGTTGCAACCGGGGAGCTGTTCTTT
CASSFAGVATGELFF
>TRBJ2-1|TRBD2|.|TRBV19
TGTGCCAGTAGTATAAGCGGGAGGTTGAATGAGCAGTTCTTC
CASSISGRLNEQFF
>TRBJ2-5|.|.|TRBV9
TGTGCCAGCAGCGCACGGGGGGCGTTGGGGTACCAAGAGACCCAGTACTTC
CASSARGALGYQETQYF
>TRBJ2-2|TRBD2|.|TRBV15
TGTGCCACCAGCAGAGGTCTAGCGGGAGGAACCGGGGAGCTGTTTTTT
CATSRGLAGGTGELFF
>TRBJ1-3|.|.|TRBV6-5
TGTGCCAGCAGCCCACAGGGACAAGGAAACACCATATATTTT
CASSPQGQGNTIYF
>TRBJ1-1|TRBD1|.|TRBV29-1
TGCAGCGTTTATCCCTTAGGACAGGGCACTGAAGCTTTCTTT
CSVYPLGQGTEAFF
>TRBJ1-4|.|.|TRBV6-1
TGTGCCAGCAGCCCAGGGGCGTCTAATGAAAAACTGTTTTTT
CASSPGASNEKLFF
>TRBJ1-1|.|.|TRBV10-2
TGCGCCAGCAGTCCGCAGGGGCCCCCGAACACTGAAGCTTTCTTT
CASSPQGPPNTEAFF
>TRBJ2-5|TRBD1|.|TRBV5-4
TGTGCCAGCAGCCCTCCGGGACAGGGGCCGGTGCGGGAGCAGTACTTC
CASSPPGQGPVREQYF
>TRBJ1-2|TRBD1|.|TRBV5-6
TGTGCCAGCAGTTCATTAGGGACAGCCGCTTGGAGCTACACCTTC
CASSSLGTAAWSYTF
>TRBJ2-1|TRBD1|.|TRBV15
TGTGCCACCAGCAGAGGGGGGGGACAGGGTGGTGAGCAGTTCTTC
CATSRGGGQGGEQFF
>TRBJ2-1|TRBD2|few|TRBV15
TGTGCCACCAGCGGACTAGCGGGAGAGGAGCAGTTCTTC
CATSGLAGEEQFF
>TRBJ1-1|.|.|TRBV7-3
TGTGCCAGCAGCTTACGAGGAGGGCTCACTGAAGCTTTCTTT
CASSLRGGLTEAFF
>TRBJ1-1|TRBD1|.|TRBV29-1
TGCAGCGTGGGGACAGATATGAACACTGAAGCTTTCTTT
CSVGTDMNTEAFF
>TRBJ2-3|TRBD2|.|TRBV7-8
TGTGCCAGCAGGAGACTAGCGGACACAGATACGCAGTATTTT
CASRRLADTDTQYF
>TRBJ1-2|.|.|TRBV5-6
TGTGCCAGCAGCCAAGGCGCGGCTTCTCAGTACACCTTC
CASSQGAASQYTF
>TRBJ2-1|TRBD2|.|TRBV7-9
TGTGCCAGCAGCTTATTCCTGGCGGGAGGGAGCGATGAGCAGTTCTTC
CASSLFLAGGSDEQFF
>TRBJ2-1|TRBD2|.|TRBV9
TGTGCCAGCAGCTATACTAGCGGCAATGAGCAGTTCTTC
CASSYTSGNEQFF
>TRBJ2-2|TRBD2|few|TRBV9
TGTGCCAGCAGCGTAGGGGGCGGGAGAGAATACACCGGGGAGCTGTTTTTT
CASSVGGGREYTGELFF
>TRBJ2-7|TRBD1|.|TRBV27
TGTGCCAGCAGTCTCCCCCCCGGGACAGGGTTCTACGAGCAGTACTTC
CASSLPPGTGFYEQYF
>TRBJ1-2|.|.|TRBV4-3
TGCGCCAGCAGCCAAGAAGGTACAGGGTTCTATGGCTACACCTTC
CASSQEGTGFYGYTF
>TRBJ1-5|.|.|TRBV10-3
TGTGCCATCACATTGAGTCCCGGTCAGCCCCAGCATTTT
CAITLSPGQPQHF
>TRBJ2-7|.|.|TRBV28
TGTGCCAGCACCCAGGCCGGCGCAAGCTCCTACGAGCAGTACTTC
CASTQAGASSYEQYF
>TRBJ2-1|TRBD2|.|TRBV9
TGTGCCAGCAGCGAGGCGGGAGGAAGTTACAATGAGCAGTTCTTC
CASSEAGGSYNEQFF
>TRBJ2-5|.|.|TRBV1
TGCACCTCCCGGAGGGCGGAACAAGAGACCCAGTACTTC
CTSRRAEQETQYF